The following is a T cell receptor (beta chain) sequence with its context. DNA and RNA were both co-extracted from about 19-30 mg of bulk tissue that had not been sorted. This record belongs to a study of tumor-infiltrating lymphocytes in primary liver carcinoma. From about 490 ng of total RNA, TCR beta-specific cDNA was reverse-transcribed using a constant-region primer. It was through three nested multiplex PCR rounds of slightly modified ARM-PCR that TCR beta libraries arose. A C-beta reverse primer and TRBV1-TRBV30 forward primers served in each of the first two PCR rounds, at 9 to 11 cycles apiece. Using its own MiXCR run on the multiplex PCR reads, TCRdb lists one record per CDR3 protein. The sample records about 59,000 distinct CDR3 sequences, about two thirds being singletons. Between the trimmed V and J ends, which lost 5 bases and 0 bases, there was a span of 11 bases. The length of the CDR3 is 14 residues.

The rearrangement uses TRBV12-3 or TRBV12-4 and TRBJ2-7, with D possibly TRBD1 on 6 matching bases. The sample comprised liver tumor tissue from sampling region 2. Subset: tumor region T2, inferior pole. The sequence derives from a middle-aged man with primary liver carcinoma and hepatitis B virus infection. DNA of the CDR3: TGTGCCAGCAGTCCCAGACAGGTCTCCTACGAGCAGTACTTC. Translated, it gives CASSPRQVSYEQYF.